This T cell receptor beta chain was recorded in a study of T cell responses to AZD1222 COVID-19 vaccine. Profiling relied on immunoSEQ multiplex PCR, and the TCRdb table lists in-frame clones only, not all of them. Of over 45,000 clones listed, 60% to 85% are singletons. The CDR3 totals 13 residues. Germline CDR1 and CDR2: MNHEY and SVGAGI. V lost 11 bases to trimming and J lost 1 base; unmatched junction nucleotides: 5. The specimen was peripheral blood, collected on day 0 of AZD1222 vaccination. The chain carries TRBV6-5 and TRBJ1-1, with 9 nucleotides matching TRBD1. The clonotype was recovered from an adult in good health. CDR3 in DNA: TGTGCCGGGGGGACAGGGTGGAACACTGAAGCTTTCTTT. This gives the protein CAGGTGWNTEAFF.